This T cell receptor beta chain was observed in a study of human T cells and chemical hapten exposure. Time point reported: pre-sensitization, week 0. Treatment defined: therapeutic diphenylcyclopropenone sensitization with weekly scalp DPC. Alopecia patients deemed DPC-suitable, aged 18 to 70, excluding pregnancy. Study-wide results and caveats: No change in TCRs above 1 in 1000 frequency was produced by DPC sensitization.

TCRdb itself ran the RACE reads through MiXCR, one entry per CDR3 protein. The sample holds 190,000 or so distinct CDR3 sequences, about 31% seen once. The CDR3 length is 13 residues. With 3 bases clipped from V and 5 bases from J, the junction kept 3 bases outside the gene matches. Germline V gene lookup returns CDR1 SGHTA and CDR2 FQGTGA. Of note for this clonotype: The antigen is undetermined.

The chain joins TRBV7-3 to TRBJ1-1, with 7 bases aligning to TRBD1. This specimen consisted of whole blood, obtained in connection with sensitization to the hapten diphenylcyclopropenone (DPC). This sequence originates from a woman aged 25 to 39 with alopecia areata. Some clones in this sample may be carry-over from other donors' samples. The chain's CDR3 is CASSFQQGTEAFF. The CDR3 DNA sequence: TGTGCCAGCAGCTTTCAACAGGGGACTGAAGCTTTCTTT. Looking up the rest from reference TRBV7-3 and TRBJ1-1 gives the full variable domain: GAGVSQTPSNKVTEKGKYVELRCDPISGHTALYWYRQSLGQGPEFLIYFQGTGAADDSGLPNDRFFAVRPEGSVSTLKIQRTERGDSAVYLCASSFQQGTEAFFGQGTRLTVV.